Below, 30 T cell receptor beta chains from the same sample are listed, as sequenced in a study of T cell repertoires in cytomegalovirus infection. In TCRdb, the reads were re-called with MiXCR into one record per CDR3 protein. The sample has roughly 860,000 distinct CDR3 sequences, around a third seen once. No antigen has been assigned to these receptors. The material was cultured CD8+ T cells from PBMCs, obtained from culture after CMV antigen stimulation. Source of these receptors: a human donor in good health (CMV status not recorded). Some clones in this sample may be carry-over from other donors' samples.

There are a few counts of this clonotype. V and J are TRBV4-1 and TRBJ2-2; the D is unclear. Germline CDR1 is MGHRA and CDR2 is YSYEKL. This CDR3 is 15 amino acids long. Trimming removed 0 bases at V and 6 bases at J, with 11 bases between. CDR3 sequence (DNA): TGCGCCAGCAGCCAAGAGAGTATCATCCCCGGGGAGCTGTTTTTT. It encodes CASSQESIIPGELFF.

About this clonotype itself: Given a much more abundant clone one base away, this may be a read error. The chain couples TRBV7-8 to TRBJ2-3; D perhaps matches TRBD1 (6 bases). Trimming took off 11 bases at V and 2 bases at J, with 20 bases between the two ends. CDR1 is SGHVS, CDR2 FQNEAQ, per germline. This CDR3 region has 15 residues. The CDR3 coding sequence is TGTGCCGGCCTATTAGGGGGAAGATACACAGATACGCAGTATTTT. It encodes CAGLLGGRYTDTQYF.

The V gene is TRBV6-1, the J gene TRBJ1-1; 9 bases line up with TRBD1. CDR1 MNHNS and CDR2 SASEGT come from the germline V gene. The V segment lost 5 bases and the J segment 7 bases; nucleotides outside the gene matches: 5. The CDR3 has 13 amino acids. CDR3 residues: CASSLDRGYEAFF. Here the CDR3 DNA reads TGTGCCAGCAGTCTGGACAGGGGTTATGAAGCTTTCTTT.

In this sample, this clonotype turned up a few times. The genes are TRBV2 and TRBJ1-1; perhaps TRBD1 as D (6 bases). CDR3 length equals 13 residues. Germline-derived CDR1 and CDR2 are SNHLY and FYNNEI. V was pared by 6 bases and J by 2 bases, with 10 bases between. Here the CDR3 reads CASRGGSNTEAFF. CDR3 nucleotides: TGTGCCAGCAGAGGGGGGAGCAACACTGAAGCTTTCTTT.

The J gene is TRBJ2-3, the V gene TRBV3-1; D gene uncertain. Trimming cost V 3 bases and J 6 bases, with 7 bases left between them. Germline V gene lookup returns CDR1 LGHDT and CDR2 YNNKEL (reference sequence). This CDR3 has 12 residues. Written as DNA, the CDR3 is TGTGCCAGCAGCCAGAGGTCGGATACGCAGTATTTT. This sequence encodes CASSQRSDTQYF.

This clonotype was counted only a few times. This chain links TRBV4-1 with TRBJ1-2, with a possible D match to TRBD1 (5 bases). The length of the CDR3 is 16 residues. V was pared by 0 bases and J by 6 bases, with 17 bases between. Per the germline V gene, CDR1 is MGHRA and CDR2 is YSYEKL. DNA for the CDR3: TGCGCCAGCAGCCAAGAGCCTGGAGCGGGGCACAATGGCTACACCTTC. This codes for CASSQEPGAGHNGYTF.

This clonotype was detected only a few times. The gene calls are TRBV14 and TRBJ1-1; tentative D call: TRBD1 (6 bases). Germline lookup yields CDR1 SGHDN and CDR2 FVKESK. CDR3 length equals 16 residues. The V end lost 1 base, the J end lost 1 base, and 13 bases lay between the germline ends. CDR3 DNA sequence: TGTGCCAGCAGCCAAGCAGCCAGGGGACGGAACACTGAAGCTTTCTTT. It encodes CASSQAARGRNTEAFF.

This chain uses TRBV7-6 with TRBJ1-1; no firm D call. Germline V lookup: CDR1 SGHVS, CDR2 FNYEAQ. The ends were cut back, 5 bases at V and 6 bases at J, with 10 bases in the middle. This CDR3 is 12 amino acids long. CDR3 in amino acids: CASSIPGSEAFF. The CDR3 DNA reads as TGTGCCAGCAGCATCCCGGGGTCTGAAGCTTTCTTT.

The chain has TRBV4-1 and TRBJ2-3, with 10 nucleotides matching TRBD2. CDR1 and CDR2 from the germline V gene are MGHRA and YSYEKL. The CDR3 is made up of 16 amino acids. Trimming took 4 bases from V and 4 from J; bases not matched to a gene: 8. CDR3 loop: CASSPRERGGADTQYF. The CDR3 DNA follows: TGCGCCAGCAGCCCCCGGGAGCGGGGGGGCGCAGATACGCAGTATTTT.

This clonotype has a single count. The chain links TRBV5-4 to TRBJ2-3; unclear D gene. Germline loops: CDR1 SGHNT, CDR2 YYREEE (reference sequence). The CDR3 has 12 amino acids. V was pared by 9 bases and J by 0 bases, with 8 bases between. The CDR3 sequence: CAILLSTDTQYF. CDR3 DNA: TGTGCCATTTTACTGAGCACAGATACGCAGTATTTT. Complete variable domain (other parts from reference TRBV5-4 and TRBJ2-3): ETGVTQSPTHLIKTRGQQVTLRCSSQSGHNTVSWYQQALGQGPQFIFQYYREEENGRGNFPPRFSGLQFPNYSSELNVNALELDDSALYLCAILLSTDTQYFGPGTRLTVL.

V and J are TRBV6-5 and TRBJ2-1, with D perhaps being TRBD1 or TRBD2 (6 bases each). The CDR3 has 16 residues. The germline CDR1 and CDR2 sequences are MNHEY and SVGAGI. Between the trimmed V and J ends, which lost 0 bases and 7 bases, there was a span of 16 bases. CDR3 bases: TGTGCCAGCAGTTACTCGAATGGAGGGGGTGAAAATGAGCAGTTCTTC. Amino acids: CASSYSNGGGENEQFF.

There are many counts of this clonotype. This chain uses TRBV7-2 with TRBJ1-1; D unresolved. CDR1 is SGHTA and CDR2 is FQGNSA in the germline V gene. This CDR3 region has 13 residues. Trimming stripped 0 bases from V and 11 bases from J, with 13 bases between. CDR3 sequence reads: CASSLAPGRPAFF. Here the CDR3 DNA reads TGTGCCAGCAGCTTAGCCCCGGGCCGGCCGGCTTTCTTT.

This clonotype has more than one count but fewer than ten. This sequence joins TRBV28 and TRBJ2-1; 7 bases map to TRBD2. The ends lost 6 bases at V and 2 bases at J; junction bases unmatched: 4. In germline, CDR1 is MDHEN, CDR2 SYDVKM. The CDR3 sequence is 14 residues long. The DNA for the CDR3 is TGTGCCAGCAGCTCACTAGCGACCTACAATGAGCAGTTCTTC. This gives the protein CASSSLATYNEQFF.

The V call is TRBV18, the J call TRBJ2-5; D remains unclear. V was shortened by 4 bases and J by 2 bases, with 8 bases between the two germline ends. Germline CDR1 KGHSH, CDR2 LQKENI. The CDR3 totals 13 residues. CDR3 sequence (DNA): TGTGCCAGCTCACAGAATGGACAAGAGACCCAGTACTTC. Protein sequence: CASSQNGQETQYF.

The CDR3 loop reads CASRKTGGKDPRNPTHNEQFF. DNA of the CDR3: TGTGCCAGCAGGAAAACAGGGGGCAAAGATCCTAGAAACCCTACCCACAATGAGCAGTTCTTC. The chain couples TRBV27 to TRBJ2-1; 9 bases fit TRBD1. The germline gives CDR1 MNHEY, CDR2 SMNVEV (reference sequence). The ends lost 6 bases at V and 5 bases at J; junction bases unmatched: 26. CDR3 size: 21 residues.

The gene calls are TRBV4-1 and TRBJ2-2, with TRBD2 identical over 10 bases. V lost 3 bases to trimming and J lost 6 bases; unmatched junction nucleotides: 4. This CDR3 contains 15 residues. Germline CDR1 is MGHRA and CDR2 is YSYEKL. CDR3 bases: TGCGCCAGCAGCCACCCGGGACTAGCGTCCGGGGAGCTGTTTTTT. Encoded protein: CASSHPGLASGELFF.

This chain joins TRBV20-1 and TRBJ2-7, with 9 nucleotides matching TRBD1. V gave up 0 bases and J gave up 1 base; unmatched junction bases: 7. Germline V gives CDR1 DFQATT, CDR2 SNEGSKA (reference sequence). The length of the CDR3 is 16 residues. This CDR3 is CSARDGRQGDSYEQYV. CDR3 in DNA: TGCAGTGCTAGAGATGGGCGACAGGGGGATTCCTACGAGCAGTACGTC.

The gene calls are TRBV6-5 and TRBJ1-1, with D possibly being TRBD1 (6 bases). The CDR3 runs 17 residues. V was clipped by 7 bases and J by 1 base, with 22 bases between them. Germline CDR1 is MNHEY and CDR2 is SVGAGI. CDR3 in amino acids: CASNMKGVRRRNTEAFF. CDR3 DNA: TGTGCCAGCAATATGAAGGGGGTCCGCCGTCGGAACACTGAAGCTTTCTTT.

The chain combines TRBV19 with TRBJ2-1, with no clear D. Germline V gives CDR1 LNHDA, CDR2 SQIVND (reference sequence). The CDR3 totals 14 residues. Trimming removed 7 bases at V and 0 bases at J, with 10 bases between. DNA for the CDR3: TGTGCCAGTAAAATATGGGGCTCCTACAATGAGCAGTTCTTC. It specifies CASKIWGSYNEQFF.

A note on this clonotype: Sequence at one end of the junction differs from germline and may be a read error. The rearrangement uses TRBV12-3 or TRBV12-4 and TRBJ1-1; no reliable D call. The CDR3 runs to 15 residues. Here the CDR3 reads CAGSPPGGRNTEAFF. The CDR3 region has the DNA TGTGCCGGCAGTCCCCCAGGTGGGCGGAACACTGAAGCTTTCTTT.

V is TRBV4-1 and J is TRBJ2-1, with D perhaps TRBD2 (6 bases). The CDR3 has 14 residues. Germline CDR1 reads MGHRA; CDR2 reads YSYEKL. Trimming left V 2 bases short and J 5 bases short, with 10 bases between. CDR3 amino acids: CASSQLGLDNEQFF. CDR3 DNA sequence: TGCGCCAGCAGCCAACTGGGACTTGACAATGAGCAGTTCTTC.

V gene TRBV12-3 or TRBV12-4 combines with J gene TRBJ2-5, with D perhaps matching TRBD1 (6 bases). Trimming pared 10 bases from V and 7 bases from J, leaving 25 bases between. The CDR3 length is 15 residues. CDR3 sequence reads: CAIRGPPEPVGTQYF. The CDR3 DNA sequence: TGTGCCATCAGGGGTCCCCCAGAGCCGGTGGGGACCCAGTACTTC.

This clonotype was counted a few times. The chain has TRBV12-3 or TRBV12-4 and TRBJ2-2; 9 bases agree with TRBD2. This CDR3 is 16 amino acids long. With 1 base clipped from V and 3 bases from J, the junction kept 3 bases outside the gene matches. CDR3 in amino acids: CASSLGGGAYTGELFF. The CDR3 nucleotides are TGTGCCAGCAGTTTAGGCGGGGGGGCCTACACCGGGGAGCTGTTTTTT.

There are a few counts of this clonotype. The genes are TRBV6-1 and TRBJ1-1; D is undetermined. V lost 1 base and J lost 0, with 6 bases in between. CDR1 and CDR2 (germline): MNHNS, SASEGT. The length of the CDR3 is 14 residues. CDR3 region: CASSEVYMNTEAFF. CDR3 DNA sequence: TGTGCCAGCAGTGAAGTCTACATGAACACTGAAGCTTTCTTT.

This chain joins TRBV27 and TRBJ2-1; TRBD1 matches 10 bases. The CDR3 is made up of 16 amino acids. The V gene end was trimmed by 1 base and the J gene end by 6 bases; junction bases not matched to a gene: 6. CDR1 MNHEY and CDR2 SMNVEV come from the germline V gene (reference sequence). The CDR3 loop is CASSLWTGGKGNEQFF. The CDR3 DNA reads as TGTGCCAGCAGTTTATGGACAGGGGGTAAGGGCAATGAGCAGTTCTTC.

This clonotype was seen more than once but under ten times. The chain links TRBV6-4 to TRBJ1-1, with D tentatively TRBD1 (5 bases). Germline loops: CDR1 MRHNA, CDR2 SNTAGT. The ends were cut back, 6 bases at V and 4 bases at J, with 15 bases in the middle. The CDR3 spans 14 residues. The CDR3 here is CASSRGKGSTEAFF. The CDR3 nucleotides are TGTGCCAGCAGCCGGGGGAAGGGTTCCACTGAAGCTTTCTTT.

The chain combines TRBV5-4 with TRBJ2-1, with 12 bases that match TRBD2. CDR1 and CDR2 (germline): SGHNT, YYREEE (reference sequence). The V and J ends lost 0 bases and 9 bases, in that order; junction bases with no gene match: 7. This CDR3 region has 16 residues. The CDR3 protein is CASSLGLAGGFVEQFF. The DNA for the CDR3 is TGTGCCAGCAGCTTGGGCCTAGCGGGGGGGTTCGTTGAGCAGTTCTTC.

The count of this clonotype is one. The V and J genes are TRBV15 and TRBJ2-4; TRBD1 matches 7 bases. J was trimmed by 3 bases and V by 1 base; bases with no gene match: 3. Germline V CDR1 and CDR2: LNHNV, YYDKDF (reference sequence). This CDR3 contains 15 residues. The CDR3 loop reads CATSRGRDSKNIQYF. The DNA of the CDR3 is TGTGCCACCAGCAGAGGCCGGGACAGCAAAAACATTCAGTACTTC.

This clonotype was detected a few times. The CDR3 loop reads CASSWGHEGETQYF. In DNA, the CDR3 is TGTGCCAGCAGTTGGGGCCACGAGGGAGAGACCCAGTACTTC. The chain joins TRBV6-2 or TRBV6-3 to TRBJ2-5; D may match TRBD1 or TRBD2 (5 bases each). The V end lost 4 bases, the J end lost 4 bases, and 13 bases lay between the germline ends. Germline V gives CDR1 MNHEY, CDR2 SVGEGT. This CDR3 contains 14 residues.

The chain links TRBV2 to TRBJ2-7; D remains ambiguous. V lost 3 bases and J lost 3, with 9 bases in between. This CDR3 is 13 amino acids long. Germline V gene sequence: CDR1 SNHLY, CDR2 FYNNEI. This CDR3 reads CASSDWQSYEQYF. The CDR3 bases are TGTGCCAGCAGTGATTGGCAGAGCTACGAGCAGTACTTC.